The following is a TCR beta chain sequence with its context. Its specificity is unknown. The sample is drawn from a study of T cell responses to AZD1222 COVID-19 vaccine. Study conclusions and caveats: Seropositive at baseline were only 5 or 6 AZD1222 recipients. All repertoire sampling was performed exclusively after the peak T cell response.

The data were produced by immunoSEQ multiplex PCR, yet TCRdb's version contains in-frame clones alone and is incomplete. This sample has 90,000 to 120,000 clones; approximately 90% occur once, and the top ten carry about 6.6%. V was pared by 4 bases and J by 1 base, with 0 bases of the junction left unmatched. CDR1 and CDR2 (germline): MGHDK, SYGVNS. There are 15 residues in the CDR3. The rearrangement uses TRBV25-1 and TRBJ2-2, with TRBD1 matching over 10 bases. Sequencing was performed on peripheral blood, taken 28 days after the second AZD1222 dose. The clonotype was recovered from an adult who received the AZD1222 COVID-19 vaccine. The CDR3 here is CASSGDRGNTGELFF. For the CDR3, the DNA is TGTGCCAGCAGTGGGGACAGGGGGAACACCGGGGAGCTGTTTTTT.